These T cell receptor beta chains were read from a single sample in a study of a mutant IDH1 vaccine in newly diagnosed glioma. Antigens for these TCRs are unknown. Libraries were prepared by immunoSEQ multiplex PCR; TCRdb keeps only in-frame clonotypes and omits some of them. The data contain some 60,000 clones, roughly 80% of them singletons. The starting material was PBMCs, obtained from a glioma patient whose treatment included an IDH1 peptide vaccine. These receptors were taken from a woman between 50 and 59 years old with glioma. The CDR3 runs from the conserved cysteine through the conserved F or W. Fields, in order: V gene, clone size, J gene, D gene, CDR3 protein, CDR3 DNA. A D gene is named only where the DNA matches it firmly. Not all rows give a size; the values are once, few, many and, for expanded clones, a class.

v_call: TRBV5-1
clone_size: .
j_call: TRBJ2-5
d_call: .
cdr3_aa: CASSPSFQDGETQYF
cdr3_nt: TGCGCCAGCAGCCCTTCCTTTCAGGATGGAGAGACCCAGTACTTC

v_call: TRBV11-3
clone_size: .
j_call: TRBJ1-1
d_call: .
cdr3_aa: CASSFLTVNTEAFF
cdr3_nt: TGTGCCAGCAGCTTCTTAACAGTGAACACTGAAGCTTTCTTT

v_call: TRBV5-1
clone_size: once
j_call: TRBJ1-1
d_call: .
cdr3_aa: CASSLAFDVGNTEAFF
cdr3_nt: TGCGCCAGCAGCTTGGCTTTCGACGTCGGGAACACTGAAGCTTTCTTT

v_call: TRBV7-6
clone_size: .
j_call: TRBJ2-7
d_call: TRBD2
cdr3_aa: CASSTGTTNDEQYF
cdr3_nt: TGTGCCAGCAGCACCGGGACTACTAACGACGAGCAGTACTTC

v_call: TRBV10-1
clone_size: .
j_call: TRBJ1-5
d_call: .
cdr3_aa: CASSESERPQHF
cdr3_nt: TGCGCCAGCAGTGAGTCGGAAAGGCCCCAGCATTTT

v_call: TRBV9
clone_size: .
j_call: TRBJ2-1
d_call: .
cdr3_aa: CASSGGASEQFF
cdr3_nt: TGTGCCAGCAGCGGGGGGGCCAGTGAGCAGTTCTTC

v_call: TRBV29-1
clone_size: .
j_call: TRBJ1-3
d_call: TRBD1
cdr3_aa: CSVEGATGSGNTIYF
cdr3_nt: TGCAGCGTCGAGGGGGCAACAGGTTCTGGAAACACCATATATTTT

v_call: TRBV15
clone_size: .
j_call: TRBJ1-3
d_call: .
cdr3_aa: CATSPPTVRSGNTIYF
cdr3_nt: TGTGCCACCAGCCCTCCGACCGTACGCTCTGGAAACACCATATATTTT

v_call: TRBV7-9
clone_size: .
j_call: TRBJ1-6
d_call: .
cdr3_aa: CATLPTGDSPLHF
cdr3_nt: TGTGCCACACTCCCCACGGGAGATTCACCCCTCCACTTT

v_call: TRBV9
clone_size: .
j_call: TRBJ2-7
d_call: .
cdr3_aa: CASSPRGIGVSSYEQYF
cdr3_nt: TGTGCCAGCAGCCCCCGGGGGATAGGGGTGAGTTCCTACGAGCAGTACTTC

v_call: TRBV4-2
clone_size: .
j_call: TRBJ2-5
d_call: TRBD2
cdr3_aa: CASSQDRAAGGQETQYF
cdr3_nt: TGTGCCAGCAGCCAAGATAGGGCAGCGGGAGGACAAGAGACCCAGTACTTC

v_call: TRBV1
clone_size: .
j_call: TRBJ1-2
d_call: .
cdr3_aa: CTSSQGDRGRVYGYTF
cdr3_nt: TGCACCAGCAGCCAAGGGGACAGGGGCCGCGTCTATGGCTACACCTTC

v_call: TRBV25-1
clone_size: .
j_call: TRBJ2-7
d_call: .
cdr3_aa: CASGRHEQYF
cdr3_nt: TGTGCCAGCGGCAGACACGAGCAGTACTTC

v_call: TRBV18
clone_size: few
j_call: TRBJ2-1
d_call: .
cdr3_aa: CASSPLEGSYNEQFF
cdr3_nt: TGTGCCAGCTCACCATTGGAGGGGTCCTACAATGAGCAGTTCTTC

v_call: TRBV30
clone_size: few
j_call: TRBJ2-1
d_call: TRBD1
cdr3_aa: CAWSIKWGDRGAYNEQFF
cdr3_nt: TGTGCCTGGAGTATCAAATGGGGGGACAGGGGGGCATACAATGAGCAGTTCTTC

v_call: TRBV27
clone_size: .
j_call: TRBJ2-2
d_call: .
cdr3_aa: CASNRAGANTGELFF
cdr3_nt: TGTGCCAGCAATAGGGCAGGGGCCAACACCGGGGAGCTGTTTTTT

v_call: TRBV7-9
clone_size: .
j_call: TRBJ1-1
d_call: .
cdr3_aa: CASSFSVGTEAFF
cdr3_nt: TGTGCCAGCAGCTTCAGTGTCGGCACTGAAGCTTTCTTT

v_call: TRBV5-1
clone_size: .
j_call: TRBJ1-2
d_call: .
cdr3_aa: CASSLDSANYGYTF
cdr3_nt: TGCGCCAGCAGCTTGGATTCGGCCAACTATGGCTACACCTTC

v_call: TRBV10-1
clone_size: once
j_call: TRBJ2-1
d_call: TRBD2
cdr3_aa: CASSETSGGSEQFF
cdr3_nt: TGCGCCAGCAGCGAAACTAGCGGGGGTAGTGAGCAGTTCTTC

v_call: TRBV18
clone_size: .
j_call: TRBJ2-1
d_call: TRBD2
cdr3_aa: CATKLAGNNEQFF
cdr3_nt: TGTGCCACCAAACTAGCGGGGAACAATGAGCAGTTCTTC

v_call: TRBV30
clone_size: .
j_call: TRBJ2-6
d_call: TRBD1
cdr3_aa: CAWGGFRGTGKDSGANVLTF
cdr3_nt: TGTGCCTGGGGGGGTTTCCGAGGGACAGGTAAAGACTCTGGGGCCAACGTCCTGACTTTC

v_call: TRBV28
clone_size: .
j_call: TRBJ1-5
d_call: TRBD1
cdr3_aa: CASSHRGGRNQPQHF
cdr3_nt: TGTGCCAGCAGCCACAGGGGGGGGAGAAATCAGCCCCAGCATTTT

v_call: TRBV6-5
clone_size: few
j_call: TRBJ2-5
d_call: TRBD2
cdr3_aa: CASSSGGVGETQYF
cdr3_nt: TGTGCCAGCAGTTCGGGAGGGGTCGGTGAGACCCAGTACTTC

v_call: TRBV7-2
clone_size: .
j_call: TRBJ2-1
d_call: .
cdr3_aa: CASSPQRNEQFF
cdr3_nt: TGTGCCAGCAGCCCGCAGCGCAATGAGCAGTTCTTC

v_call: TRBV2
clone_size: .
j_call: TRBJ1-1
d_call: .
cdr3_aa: CASSGDGYTEAFF
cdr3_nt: TGTGCCAGCAGCGGGGACGGCTACACTGAAGCTTTCTTT

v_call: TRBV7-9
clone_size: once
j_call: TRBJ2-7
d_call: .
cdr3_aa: CASSSPTGPAEVQYF
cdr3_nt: TGTGCCAGCAGCTCCCCGACGGGGCCCGCGGAGGTGCAGTACTTC

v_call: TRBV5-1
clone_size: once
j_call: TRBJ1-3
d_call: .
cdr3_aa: CASSLAGSGNTIYF
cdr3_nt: TGCGCCAGCAGCTTGGCCGGGAGTGGAAACACCATATATTTT

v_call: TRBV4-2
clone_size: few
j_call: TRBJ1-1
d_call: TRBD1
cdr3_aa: CASSQDLDRGQTEAFF
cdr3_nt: TGTGCCAGCAGCCAAGATCTGGACAGGGGGCAGACTGAAGCTTTCTTT

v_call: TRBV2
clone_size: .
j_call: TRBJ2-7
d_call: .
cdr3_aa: CASRTGGRGYEQYF
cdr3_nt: TGTGCCAGCCGGACAGGCGGGCGGGGTTACGAGCAGTACTTC